This T cell receptor beta chain was captured by sequencing in a study of OX40 agonist ivuxolimab in advanced cancers. Across the whole study: Among those enrolled, mean age was 60 years (range roughly 20 to 80) and about 79% were male.

Points on this clone: The antigen is undetermined.

CDR1 and CDR2 from the germline V gene are SGHDN and FVKESK. J was trimmed by 3 bases and V by 7 bases; bases with no gene match: 9. The CDR3 totals 16 residues. Study-wide points: Low normalized clonal expansion also occurred in some nonresponding patients.

Generated by immunoSEQ multiplex PCR, the TCRdb table keeps only in-frame clones and is missing some. This table has about 110,000 clones, approximately 90% appearing once. Sequencing used CD4+ or CD8+ T cells sorted from blood, obtained in a trial of the OX40 agonist ivuxolimab. The chain joins TRBV14 to TRBJ1-4; 9 bases agree with TRBD1. The clonotype originates from an adult with an advanced solid tumor such as melanoma, head and neck, liver or kidney cancer. The DNA for the CDR3 is TGTGCCAGCAATCCGGGACAGGGCATTTCTAATGAAAAACTGTTTTTT. Protein sequence: CASNPGQGISNEKLFF. The variable domain in full, with the rest retrieved from reference TRBV14 and TRBJ1-4, is EAGVTQFPSHSVIEKGQTVTLRCDPISGHDNLYWYRRVMGKEIKFLLHFVKESKQDESGMPNNRFLAERTGGTYSTLKVQPAELEDSGVYFCASNPGQGISNEKLFFGSGTQLSVL.